The sequence of this TCR beta chain was determined in a study of HIV-infected patients and healthy controls. Background on the study: No general T-cell lymphocytopenia was present, and per-chain CDR3 totals resembled those of controls. Study results and caveats: Compared with healthy controls, HIV-infected patients showed less CDR3 sharing between individuals.

In its sample, this clonotype ranks as medium-sized. The antigen is undetermined. Alpha and beta constant-region primers primed reverse transcription of about 470 ng RNA. Separate chain-specific third strand synthesis with multiplexing indices produced the alpha and beta libraries. A 5' RACE adapter with a random hexamer and the SP2 primer site was joined to cDNA. TCRdb fed the 5' RACE reads into MiXCR, producing one record per CDR3 protein. This repertoire shows several thousand distinct CDR3 sequences, 6.5% to 7.5% found once; its top ten account for roughly 15%. Roughly three months, about 14 weeks, into antiretroviral therapy, follow-up blood was collected. No cell fractionation was done, so the repertoire covers all unsorted peripheral blood T cells. The specimen comprised blood, sampled during antiretroviral therapy. This receptor was obtained from an adult with HIV infection.

The CDR3 DNA follows: TGTGCCAGCAGCTTAGGAGCCAGCCTCGTAGATGGCTACACCTTC. Translated: CASSLGASLVDGYTF. V is TRBV7-9 and J is TRBJ1-2, with D hard to call. This CDR3 is built from 15 residues. Trimming stripped 1 base from V and 6 bases from J, with 15 bases between. Germline V lookup: CDR1 SEHNR, CDR2 FQNEAQ (reference sequence).